The TCR beta chain under discussion was sequenced for a study of control samples from healthy donors and cancer patients (dated by TCRdb to 2018 to 2021). Looking up the germline V gene yields CDR1 KGHDR and CDR2 SFDVKD. Measured from the cysteine to the phenylalanine, the CDR3 is 16 residues long. Only the CDR3 region is kept as DNA, spanning 48 bases read in frame from base 1. V is reduced by 2 bases and J by 6 bases, leaving a spacing of 18 bases between them. Comment on this clone: Its antigen has not been determined. The input lacks base qualities; no much larger clone sits a single base away.

Receptor libraries were prepared by the immunoSEQ multiplex PCR assay. Here the immuneACCESS table is served through TCRdb, limited to in-frame sequences with V and J called. Missing clones are a known gap in these copies; in checked studies unresolved V genes cover under half, and the rest lacks a known reason. Within this sample are fewer than 90,000 clones, with over 75% of them counted one time only. Jointly, the top ten make up under 30% of the sample. This chain joins TRBV24-1 to TRBJ1-2; TRBD1 is possibly the D segment (5 matching bases). Source material: blood. The TCR sequence derives from a man aged 45-60 years in good health. The CDR3 loop reads CATSDSGPQGFHGYTF. The nucleotide sequence reads as follows: TGTGCCACCAGTGATTCGGGACCCCAGGGCTTCCATGGCTACACCTTC.